Each of the 10 T cell receptor beta chains below was sequenced from the same sample in a study of cytomegalovirus exposure and HLA in healthy donors. Primers included in the PCR were 60 Vbeta and 13 Jbeta primers. The table came from immunoSEQ multiplex PCR; TCRdb's copy has only in-frame clones and leaves some out. The table shows about 59,000 clones, with 80% occurring only once. Sequenced: PBMCs. Receptor source: a woman aged 40 to 50 in good health and CMV-seronegative.

This clone has more than one count but fewer than ten. The V call is TRBV7-9, the J call TRBJ1-1; maybe TRBD1 (6 bases). The CDR3 spans 15 residues. V lost 0 bases to trimming and J lost 2 bases, with 10 bases between them. Looked up from germline, CDR1 is SEHNR and CDR2 is FQNEAQ (reference sequence). The CDR3 DNA sequence: TGTGCCAGCAGCTTAGCGGGACACCGAAACACTGAAGCTTTCTTT. It yields the protein CASSLAGHRNTEAFF.

The chain employs TRBV5-1 and TRBJ1-1; D call uncertain. Trimming cost V 4 bases and J 1 base, with 11 bases left between them. Germline assignment: CDR1 SGHRS and CDR2 YFSETQ. This CDR3 spans 14 amino acids. CDR3 in amino acids: CASSLTTGNTEAFF. The CDR3 DNA reads TGCGCCAGCAGCCTAACGACGGGGAACACTGAAGCTTTCTTT.

The rearrangement links TRBV11-2 to TRBJ1-2; possible D gene TRBD1, 6 bases. V lost 1 base to trimming and J lost 6 bases, with 15 bases between them. The V gene's germline CDR1 is SGHAT and CDR2 FQNNGV. The CDR3 length is 15 residues. Here the CDR3 reads CASSLAGAGEDGYTF. CDR3 DNA: TGTGCCAGCAGCTTAGCAGGGGCAGGAGAGGATGGCTACACCTTC.

V and J are TRBV2 and TRBJ2-5, with D hard to call. V lost 4 bases and J 4 bases, leaving 10 bases between the germline ends. From germline, CDR1 is SNHLY and CDR2 FYNNEI. The CDR3 contains 13 residues. Written as DNA, the CDR3 is TGTGCCAGCAGTGTTGGCCTTCTAGAGACCCAGTACTTC. Translation gives CASSVGLLETQYF.

Only one count was recorded for this clone. V and J are TRBV27 and TRBJ1-1; 11 nucleotides match TRBD1. Trimming removed 5 bases from V and 4 bases from J; junction bases left unmatched: 3. The CDR3 is 14 amino acids. Germline V CDR1 and CDR2: MNHEY, SMNVEV (reference sequence). Here the CDR3 reads CASSRTGGLTEAFF. DNA for the CDR3: TGTGCCAGCAGTAGGACAGGGGGCCTCACTGAAGCTTTCTTT.

The genes are TRBV6-1 and TRBJ1-2; a possible D gene is TRBD1 (5 bases). V lost 7 bases and J 5 bases, leaving 17 bases between the germline ends. Per the germline V gene, CDR1 is MNHNS and CDR2 is SASEGT. This CDR3 is 14 amino acids long. CDR3 protein: CASTQQEFTYGYTF. Written as DNA, the CDR3 is TGTGCCAGCACCCAACAGGAATTTACGTATGGCTACACCTTC.

The chain has TRBV5-1 and TRBJ2-2; D is possibly TRBD1 (5 bases). CDR1 is SGHRS and CDR2 is YFSETQ in the germline V gene. The V end was cut by 7 bases, the J end by 4 bases, with 20 bases between. This CDR3 is 16 amino acids long. CDR3 bases: TGCGCCAGCGGTGTAGAGAGTGGGGCCTCCACCGGGGAGCTGTTTTTT. Protein product: CASGVESGASTGELFF.

The V gene is TRBV27, the J gene TRBJ2-7, with a weak D call TRBD1 (5 bases). V was shortened by 0 bases and J by 0 bases, with 9 bases between the two germline ends. This CDR3 has 15 amino acids. The V gene's germline CDR1 is MNHEY and CDR2 SMNVEV (reference sequence). The CDR3 DNA is TGTGCCAGCAGTTTATCCAGGGTGAGCTCCTACGAGCAGTACTTC. Translating it yields CASSLSRVSSYEQYF.

This clone was observed a few times. V and J are TRBV9 and TRBJ1-1; TRBD1 might be the D (5 bases). Trimming removed 4 bases from V and 4 bases from J, with 8 bases in between. Germline V gene lookup returns CDR1 SGDLS and CDR2 YYNGEE. The CDR3 spans 12 residues. This chain's CDR3 is CASSPDSTEAFF. The CDR3 coding sequence is TGTGCCAGCAGCCCCGACAGCACTGAAGCTTTCTTT.

The chain links TRBV11-1 to TRBJ2-3; 14 nucleotides match TRBD2. Losses at the gene ends were 6 bases for V and 6 bases for J; bases not matched to a gene: 8. The germline V gene has CDR1 SGHAT and CDR2 FQDESV (reference sequence). This CDR3 region has 16 residues. CDR3 nucleotide sequence: TGTGCCAGCAGTCGACGACTAGCGGGAGGGGGGGATACGCAGTATTTT. Protein sequence: CASSRRLAGGGDTQYF.